These T cell receptor beta chains were read from a single sample in a study of T cell responses to AZD1222 COVID-19 vaccine. TCRdb keeps only in-frame clones here, not all; method: immunoSEQ multiplex PCR. The repertoire includes more than 100,000 clones, roughly 85% of them detected once, and about 8.3% sits in the top ten. The sample here was peripheral blood, taken on day 0 of AZD1222 vaccination. The receptor source for this set is an adult in good health. Each CDR3 is given with its conserved first and last residue. D genes are given only for firm matches. For some rows the clone size is stated as once, few or many, or as a class when expanded; others skip it.

J gene	D gene	V gene	clone size	CDR3 DNA	CDR3 protein
TRBJ1-5	TRBD1	TRBV19	-	TGTGCCAGTAGTCTTACAGGGGGCGGTCAGCCCCAGCATTTT	CASSLTGGGQPQHF
TRBJ1-6	-	TRBV5-6	-	TGTGCCAGCAGCCCGGGTAGCAATTCACCCCTCCACTTT	CASSPGSNSPLHF
TRBJ1-1	-	TRBV10-1	-	TGCGCCAGCAGTGATGGGGGGCTCAACACTGAAGCTTTCTTT	CASSDGGLNTEAFF
TRBJ2-5	-	TRBV3-1/TRBV3-2	-	TGTGCCAGCAGCTGGCCCGAGGAGACCCAGTACTTC	CASSWPEETQYF
TRBJ1-6	TRBD1	TRBV30	-	TGTGCCTGGAGTGTAAACAGGGGAGGGAGTTCACCCCTCCACTTT	CAWSVNRGGSSPLHF
TRBJ2-3	-	TRBV6-5	-	TGTGCCAGCACCCCCCGTAGCGTGCCCACAGATACGCAGTATTTT	CASTPRSVPTDTQYF
TRBJ1-1	-	TRBV3-1/TRBV3-2	-	TGTGCCAGCAGCCAGAACCGCAACATGAACACTGAAGCTTTCTTT	CASSQNRNMNTEAFF
TRBJ1-1	-	TRBV12-3/TRBV12-4	once	TGTGCCAGCAGTTTATGGGTGTACACTGAAGCTTTCTTT	CASSLWVYTEAFF
TRBJ2-7	TRBD2	TRBV6-1	-	TGTGCCAGCAGTGCCGGACTAGCGCTGCGCTCCTACGAGCAGTACTTC	CASSAGLALRSYEQYF
TRBJ1-1	TRBD1	TRBV15	-	TGTGCCACCAGCAGACAGGGGGGGAGAGGGACAGGGGTTCGAACTGAAGCTTTCTTT	CATSRQGGRGTGVRTEAFF
TRBJ1-1	TRBD1	TRBV6-6	-	TGTGCCAGCGGCTCCGGGACAGGGAACACTGAAGCTTTCTTT	CASGSGTGNTEAFF
TRBJ2-3	TRBD2	TRBV7-9	-	TGTGCCAGCAGCGACAGGACTAGCGGGGGGGTTACAGATACGCAGTATTTT	CASSDRTSGGVTDTQYF
TRBJ1-1	-	TRBV15	-	TGTGCCACCAGCAGAGATCCCACGAAATCTGAAGCTTTCTTT	CATSRDPTKSEAFF